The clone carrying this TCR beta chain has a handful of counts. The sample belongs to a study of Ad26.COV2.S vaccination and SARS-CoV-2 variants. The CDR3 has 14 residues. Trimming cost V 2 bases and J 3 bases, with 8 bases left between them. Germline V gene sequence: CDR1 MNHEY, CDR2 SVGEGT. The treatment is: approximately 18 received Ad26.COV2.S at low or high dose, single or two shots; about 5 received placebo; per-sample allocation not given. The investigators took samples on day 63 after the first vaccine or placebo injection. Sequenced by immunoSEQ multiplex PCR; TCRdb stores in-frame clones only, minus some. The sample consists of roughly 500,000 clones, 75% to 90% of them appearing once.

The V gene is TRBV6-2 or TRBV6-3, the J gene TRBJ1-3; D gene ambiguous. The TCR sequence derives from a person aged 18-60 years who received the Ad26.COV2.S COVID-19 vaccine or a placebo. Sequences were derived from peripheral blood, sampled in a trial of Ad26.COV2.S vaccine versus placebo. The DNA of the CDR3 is TGTGCCAGCAGTTACCCGGACCATGGAAACACCATATATTTT. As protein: CASSYPDHGNTIYF.